The next 25 T cell receptor beta chains were all read from a single sample in a study of control samples from healthy donors and cancer patients. Data came from immunoSEQ multiplex PCR; TCRdb stores just in-frame clones and leaves some out. Of 30,000 to 40,000 clones listed, 85% to 90% are singletons. What was sequenced was PBMCs. These receptors came from a woman in her forties with lung cancer.

The DNA of the CDR3 is TGTGCCAGCAGCTGGTCATCCAGCGGGAACACTGAAGCTTTCTTT. It specifies CASSWSSSGNTEAFF. This sequence joins TRBV5-5 and TRBJ1-1; D remains unclear. V lost 3 bases and J lost 1, with 13 bases in between. This CDR3 is 15 amino acids long. Germline loops: CDR1 SGHKS, CDR2 YYEKEE (reference sequence).

V is TRBV6-5 and J is TRBJ2-7, with TRBD1 matching 10 bases. The germline V gene has CDR1 MNHEY and CDR2 SVGAGI. Trimming cost V 5 bases and J 5 bases; bases outside gene matches: 3. This CDR3 is built from 13 residues. CDR3 protein: CASSPTGGHEQYF. CDR3 bases: TGTGCCAGCAGTCCGACAGGGGGCCACGAGCAGTACTTC.

The chain carries TRBV7-2 and TRBJ1-5; possible D gene TRBD1, 6 bases. CDR1 SGHTA and CDR2 FQGNSA come from the germline V gene. The V end was cut by 2 bases, the J end by 1 base, with 15 bases between. The CDR3 is 17 amino acids. CDR3 in amino acids: CASSLKGGQGSNQPQHF. In nucleotides, the CDR3 is TGTGCCAGCAGCTTAAAGGGGGGCCAGGGCAGCAATCAGCCCCAGCATTTT.

The chain joins TRBV24-1 to TRBJ2-1, with 8 bases lining up with TRBD1. Germline CDR1 is KGHDR and CDR2 is SFDVKD. There are 15 residues in the CDR3. The V and J ends lost 6 bases and 8 bases, in that order; junction bases with no gene match: 11. In DNA form, the CDR3 reads TGTGCCACCAGTCGACAGGGGCTGGATGGCGATGAGCAGTTCTTC. Amino acid sequence: CATSRQGLDGDEQFF.

The chain couples TRBV9 to TRBJ2-7; 10 bases line up with TRBD1. The CDR3 is made up of 16 amino acids. Germline CDR1 reads SGDLS; CDR2 reads YYNGEE. J was trimmed by 2 bases and V by 4 bases; bases with no gene match: 9. The CDR3 spells CASSTGGGTGAYEQYF. CDR3 DNA sequence: TGTGCCAGCAGCACCGGGGGTGGGACAGGGGCCTACGAGCAGTACTTC. The full variable domain, rest sourced from reference TRBV9 and TRBJ2-7, is DSGVTQTPKHLITATGQRVTLRCSPRSGDLSVYWYQQSLDQGLQFLIQYYNGEERAKGNILERFSAQQFPDLHSELNLSSLELGDSALYFCASSTGGGTGAYEQYFGPGTRLTVT.

The V and J genes are TRBV9 and TRBJ2-1, with D perhaps TRBD1 (6 bases). Trimming removed 0 bases at V and 0 bases at J, with 13 bases between. The CDR3 is 17 residues long. Germline CDR1 SGDLS, CDR2 YYNGEE. Here the CDR3 DNA reads TGTGCCAGCAGCGTAGCCGTAACAGGGAGCTCCTACAATGAGCAGTTCTTC. This codes for CASSVAVTGSSYNEQFF.

The rearrangement uses TRBV29-1 and TRBJ1-4, with a tentative D call TRBD1 (5 bases). Germline-derived CDR1 and CDR2 are SQVTM and ANQGSEA. The CDR3 has 13 residues. With 4 bases removed from V and 7 bases from J, the gap between germline ends came to 13 bases. In nucleotides, the CDR3 is TGCAGCGTTGGTAGCTGGGGGGGTGAAAAACTGTTTTTT. This translates into CSVGSWGGEKLFF.

This rearrangement joins TRBV30 to TRBJ2-1, with D maybe TRBD1 (5 bases). The ends were cut back, 4 bases at V and 0 bases at J, with 10 bases in the middle. The germline V gene has CDR1 GTSNPN and CDR2 SVGIG (reference sequence). The CDR3 is 14 residues long. For the CDR3, the DNA is TGTGCCTGGATCCGACAGACCTCCTACAATGAGCAGTTCTTC. Its translation is CAWIRQTSYNEQFF.

This clone has a handful of counts. The rearrangement uses TRBV12-5 and TRBJ2-6, with D possibly matching TRBD2 (6 bases). CDR1 and CDR2 from the germline V gene are LGHNT and FRNRAP. The V and J ends lost 3 bases and 4 bases respectively, with 13 bases between them. The CDR3 totals 16 residues. The DNA of the CDR3 is TGTGCTAGTGGTTTTATGCGGGGCGCAGGGGCCAACGTCCTGACTTTC. Translation: CASGFMRGAGANVLTF.

The chain is built from TRBV6-5 and TRBJ1-5, with D unresolved. The CDR3 covers 14 residues. The ends were cut back, 7 bases at V and 2 bases at J, with 12 bases in the middle. Germline CDR1 and CDR2: MNHEY and SVGAGI. In nucleotides, the CDR3 is TGTGCCAGCATATGGGGTGGGGGCAATCAGCCCCAGCATTTT. The encoded protein is CASIWGGGNQPQHF.

V is TRBV2 and J is TRBJ1-2; possible D gene TRBD1, 5 bases. The germline gives CDR1 SNHLY, CDR2 FYNNEI. Deletions cut 3 bases from V and 4 bases from J, with 15 bases between. This CDR3 spans 15 amino acids. The CDR3 DNA follows: TGTGCCAGCAGTGACGCGACCGGGGCCTTCTATGGCTACACCTTC. Translation: CASSDATGAFYGYTF. Complete variable domain (other parts from reference TRBV2 and TRBJ1-2): EPEVTQTPSHQVTQMGQEVILRCVPISNHLYFYWYRQILGQKVEFLVSFYNNEISEKSEIFDDQFSVERPDGSNFTLKIRSTKLEDSAMYFCASSDATGAFYGYTFGSGTRLTVV.

The J gene is TRBJ2-1, the V gene TRBV5-1, with 10 bases identical to TRBD2. This CDR3 is 15 amino acids long. Trimming cost V 0 bases and J 8 bases; bases outside gene matches: 5. Per the germline V gene, CDR1 is SGHRS and CDR2 is YFSETQ. The CDR3 reads CASSLERGGRDEQFF. As DNA, the CDR3 is TGCGCCAGCAGCTTGGAGCGGGGGGGCCGCGATGAGCAGTTCTTC.

With regard to this clone: Other DNA sequences in this sample translate to the same CDR3. This chain joins TRBV6-2 or TRBV6-3 and TRBJ2-3, with D hard to call. V was trimmed by 0 bases and J by 2 bases, leaving 3 bases between them. The CDR3 runs to 13 residues. Germline CDR1 and CDR2: MNHEY and SVGEGT. CDR3 in amino acids: CASSYSVTDTQYF. CDR3 bases: TGTGCCAGCAGTTACTCCGTCACAGATACGCAGTATTTT.

The chain joins TRBV9 to TRBJ2-3; perhaps TRBD2 as D (7 bases). The CDR3 consists of 15 residues. CDR1 and CDR2 from the germline V gene are SGDLS and YYNGEE. V shed 0 bases and J shed 3 bases, with 11 bases lying between them. CDR3 nucleotide sequence: TGTGCCAGCAGCGTAGGCGGGGGCGGGACAGATACGCAGTATTTT. The encoded protein is CASSVGGGGTDTQYF. The variable domain in full, completed from reference TRBV9 and TRBJ2-3, reads DSGVTQTPKHLITATGQRVTLRCSPRSGDLSVYWYQQSLDQGLQFLIQYYNGEERAKGNILERFSAQQFPDLHSELNLSSLELGDSALYFCASSVGGGGTDTQYFGPGTRLTVL.

CDR3 in DNA: TGCGCCAGCAGCTTTGCGGGGGGGTCCTACAATGAGCAGTTCTTC. Its protein is CASSFAGGSYNEQFF. J is TRBJ2-1 and V is TRBV5-1; 9 bases map to TRBD2. V gave up 2 bases and J gave up 1 base; unmatched junction bases: 1. Germline V gene lookup returns CDR1 SGHRS and CDR2 YFSETQ. The CDR3 has 15 residues. Using reference TRBV5-1 and TRBJ2-1 for the parts outside the CDR3, the full variable domain is KAGVTQTPRYLIKTRGQQVTLSCSPISGHRSVSWYQQTPGQGLQFLFEYFSETQRNKGNFPGRFSGRQFSNSRSEMNVSTLELGDSALYLCASSFAGGSYNEQFFGPGTRLTVL.

V is TRBV7-3 and J is TRBJ2-6, with D possibly being TRBD1 or TRBD2 (6 bases each). Per germline, CDR1 SGHTA and CDR2 FQGTGA. V was clipped by 5 bases and J by 2 bases, with 7 bases between them. The CDR3 spans 14 residues. CDR3 nucleotide sequence: TGTGCCAGCAGCAGGGGGGCTGGGGCCAACGTCCTGACTTTC. Translating it yields CASSRGAGANVLTF.

This clone was seen only a few times. The chain links TRBV28 to TRBJ1-1, with a possible D match to TRBD1 (5 bases). Trimming took off 5 bases at V and 3 bases at J, with 16 bases between the two ends. This CDR3 is 15 amino acids long. The germline gives CDR1 MDHEN, CDR2 SYDVKM. The CDR3 nucleotides are TGTGCCAGCAGTCAAACGGGGGAGCCTGACACTGAAGCTTTCTTT. Translation: CASSQTGEPDTEAFF.

The genes are TRBV14 and TRBJ2-5; 9 nucleotides align to TRBD1. The CDR3 sequence is 15 residues long. The V and J ends lost 3 bases and 1 base, in that order; junction bases with no gene match: 3. The germline V gene encodes CDR1 SGHDN and CDR2 FVKESK. CDR3 sequence reads: CASSHGTGPQETQYF. DNA for the CDR3: TGTGCCAGCAGCCACGGGACAGGGCCCCAAGAGACCCAGTACTTC.

The gene calls are TRBV30 and TRBJ1-2; D gene unclear. The ends were cut back, 4 bases at V and 2 bases at J, with 14 bases in the middle. CDR1 is GTSNPN, CDR2 SVGIG, per germline (reference sequence). CDR3 length: 14 amino acids. The CDR3 spells CAWNELGQNYGYTF. DNA for the CDR3: TGTGCCTGGAACGAGCTCGGTCAGAACTATGGCTACACCTTC.

The rearrangement uses TRBV11-3 and TRBJ1-1, with TRBD1 matching over 7 bases. The CDR3 spans 16 residues. CDR1 and CDR2 (germline): SGHNT, YENEEA. The V and J ends lost 0 bases and 1 base, in that order; junction bases with no gene match: 5. CDR3 protein: CASSLDEWTGNTEAFF. In DNA form, the CDR3 reads TGTGCCAGCAGCTTAGATGAATGGACAGGGAACACTGAAGCTTTCTTT.

The chain has TRBV12-3 or TRBV12-4 and TRBJ1-2, with a possible D match to TRBD1 (5 bases). The length of the CDR3 is 13 residues. The V end was cut by 3 bases, the J end by 2 bases, with 7 bases between. DNA for the CDR3: TGTGCCAGCAGTTTCCCAGGGAACTATGGCTACACCTTC. The encoded protein is CASSFPGNYGYTF.

The J gene is TRBJ1-5, the V gene TRBV19, with no clear D. The CDR3 is made up of 16 amino acids. Germline lookup yields CDR1 LNHDA and CDR2 SQIVND (reference sequence). V gave up 5 bases and J gave up 0 bases, with 14 bases separating them. The CDR3 DNA sequence: TGTGCCAGTAGTTTATTCGCAACAGCTAGCAATCAGCCCCAGCATTTT. Its protein is CASSLFATASNQPQHF.

The chain joins TRBV6-1 to TRBJ2-3; 10 nucleotides align to TRBD2. J lost 1 base, V lost 1 base, and 2 bases had no gene match. This CDR3 contains 16 residues. Germline V gives CDR1 MNHNS, CDR2 SASEGT. The CDR3 region is CASSEGLAGGTDTQYF. DNA of the CDR3: TGTGCCAGCAGTGAAGGGCTAGCGGGGGGCACAGATACGCAGTATTTT.

The V call is TRBV11-3, the J call TRBJ1-1, with D perhaps TRBD1 (5 bases). From germline, CDR1 is SGHNT and CDR2 YENEEA. This CDR3 spans 14 amino acids. Trimming stripped 2 bases from V and 2 bases from J, with 9 bases between. The CDR3 sequence: CASSLSGPNTEAFF. The CDR3 bases are TGTGCCAGCAGCTTATCAGGGCCCAACACTGAAGCTTTCTTT.

The rearrangement uses TRBV7-7 and TRBJ2-2; D is uncertain. The CDR3 has 16 amino acids. The V gene lost 2 bases and the J gene lost 2 bases, with 12 bases spanning the gap. CDR1 and CDR2 (germline): SSHAT, FNYEAQ (reference sequence). CDR3 protein: CASSLLRLRNTGELFF. The CDR3 DNA is TGTGCCAGCAGCTTACTTCGACTGCGAAACACCGGGGAGCTGTTTTTT.